This TCR beta chain was identified in a study of blood T cell repertoires in COVID-19 (dated by TCRdb to 2019 to 2021). With respect to the entire study: Collaborator samples came from the United States, Italy and Spain and covered acute and convalescent phases of COVID-19. The sample metadata nearly always contained a de-identified subject ID, COVID-19 status, age in years and sex. A freely available public database, intended as a resource for researchers studying the immune response to SARS-CoV-2, is where the repertoires were released. The prospective study material was composed of cDNA or gDNA derived from T cells, B-cell-depleted T cells, or PBMCs. Deeply sampled blood TCRbeta repertoires from subjects exposed to, actively infected with, or recovered from COVID-19 were included in the dataset. The samples were drawn from the first 160 participants of the ongoing ImmuneRACE study and from over a thousand subjects provided by 6 global collaborators. HLA class I and class II types, where available, came from metadata supplied by the sample provider rather than from assay-based typing. The paper as a whole reports these results and caveats: The amount of clinical and demographic metadata varied by source and participant and was provided uncurated.

The junction shows trimming of 0 bases on V and 7 bases on J, and the gene matches do not reach 5 bases of it. The germline V gene supplies CDR1 SGHTA and CDR2 FQGTGA. The CDR3 covers 16 residues, taking in both the cysteine and the phenylalanine. Solely the CDR3 DNA is kept, with 48 bases framed from the first base. The collaborating institutions used their own protocols to collect whole blood in K2EDTA tubes. For TCRbeta analysis, collaborators shipped samples in one of three forms: frozen whole blood, isolated PBMCs, or DNA extracted from either of those sample types. TCRbeta CDR3 regions were amplified from genomic DNA using the immunoSEQ Assay, a bias-controlled multiplex PCR. The authors' analysis ran thus. Within the assay, amplification of reference gene primers was used to estimate how many nucleated cells each sample contained. Sequence reads were collapsed and filtered to measure the absolute abundance of every unique TCRbeta CDR3 rearrangement. For each sample, productive Simpson clonality was calculated as the square root of Simpson's diversity index over productive rearrangements. TCRdb took this table from immuneACCESS and kept in-frame rearrangements with V and J called. Such tables lack part of the clones; where checked against another copy, unresolved V genes explain under half of the gap, and the rest is unexplained. The V and J calls and clone size come from that table; D and trimming were worked out from the DNA. Counted in this sample were approximately 180,000 clones; 75% to 90% of them appeared once. The ten largest clones represent 10% to 11% of the sample.

As to this clone: It lacks a known antigen. Per-base quality was not reported, and no clone a single base away is much larger than it.

This TCR derives from a human donor with active or convalescent COVID-19. The donor label of this sample is uncertain. The chain joins TRBV7-3 to TRBJ2-1; 11 junctional bases match TRBD2. Sequencing was done on a sample of peripheral blood. In nucleotide form, the sequence is TGTGCCAGCAGCTTAACGCTAGCGGGGGGCCCGAATGAGCAGTTCTTC. This gives the protein CASSLTLAGGPNEQFF. The full variable domain, with segments outside the CDR3 supplied by the reference TRBV7-3 and TRBJ2-1 proteins, appears as GAGVSQTPSNKVTEKGKYVELRCDPISGHTALYWYRQSLGQGPEFLIYFQGTGAADDSGLPNDRFFAVRPEGSVSTLKIQRTERGDSAVYLCASSLTLAGGPNEQFFGPGTRLTVL.